This T cell receptor beta chain was identified in a study of blood T cell repertoires in COVID-19. As originally analysed: For nucleated cells, counts were estimated from reference gene primer amplification. The assay was immunoSEQ multiplex PCR, and TCRdb's table has in-frame clones only and misses some. The V and J calls and the clone size are those of that table, but D and trimming were determined from the DNA. The table has more than 45,000 clones, approximately 86% seen once. This CDR3 comprises 16 residues. Looked up from germline, CDR1 is SGHNT and CDR2 is YYREEE (reference sequence). The V and J ends lost 0 bases and 3 bases, in that order; junction bases with no gene match: 8.

The TCR comes from an older man in a cohort sampled during active COVID-19. The genes are TRBV5-4 and TRBJ2-7, with 8 bases fitting TRBD1. Sequencing was done on a sample of peripheral blood. The CDR3 spells CASSLARGQANYEQYF. CDR3 in DNA: TGTGCCAGCAGCTTGGCCAGGGGGCAGGCTAACTACGAGCAGTACTTC.